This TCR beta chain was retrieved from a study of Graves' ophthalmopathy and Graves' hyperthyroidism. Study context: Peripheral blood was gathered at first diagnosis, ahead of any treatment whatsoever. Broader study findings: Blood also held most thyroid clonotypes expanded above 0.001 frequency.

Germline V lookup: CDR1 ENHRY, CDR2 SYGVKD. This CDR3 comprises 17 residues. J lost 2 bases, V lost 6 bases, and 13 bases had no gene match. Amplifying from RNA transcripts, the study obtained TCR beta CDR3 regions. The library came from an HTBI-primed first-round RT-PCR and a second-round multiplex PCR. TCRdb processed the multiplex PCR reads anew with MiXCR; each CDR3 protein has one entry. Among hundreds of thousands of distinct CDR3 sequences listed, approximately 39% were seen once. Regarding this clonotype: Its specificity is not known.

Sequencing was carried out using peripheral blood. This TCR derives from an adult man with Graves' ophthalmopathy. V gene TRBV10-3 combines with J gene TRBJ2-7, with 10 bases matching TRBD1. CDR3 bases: TGTGCCATCAGCACCGCTCCGGGACAGGGGTTGCCCTACGAGCAGTACTTC. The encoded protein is CAISTAPGQGLPYEQYF.